The clone carrying this TCR beta chain was observed a handful of times. Naive CD45RA+ and memory CD45RO+ CD4+ or CD8+ T cells were FACS-sorted. The method was immunoSEQ multiplex PCR; TCRdb's version includes in-frame clones alone and lacks a portion of them. The data contain over 9,000 clones, more than 55% of them seen just once; the ten biggest clones take up about 19%. This record comes from a study of regulatory dendritic cells for organ transplantation. The CDR3 covers 15 residues. The germline gives CDR1 SEHNR, CDR2 FQNEAQ (reference sequence). The germline V and J ends were trimmed by 6 bases and 1 base, with 16 bases remaining between them.

The source of this sequence is a human donor in good health. What was sequenced was memory CD8+ T cells from blood. Subset given: CD45RO+ memory T cells. V usage is TRBV7-9 and J usage is TRBJ2-7; either TRBD1 or TRBD2 may fit D (5 bases each). The CDR3 is CASSRLGGGSYEQYF. Here the CDR3 DNA reads TGTGCCAGCAGTCGATTGGGTGGGGGTTCCTACGAGCAGTACTTC.